A single sample gave rise to the 24 T cell receptor beta chains below, sequenced in a study of OX40 agonist ivuxolimab in advanced cancers. Only in-frame clones appear in the TCRdb table, and some are missing; sequencing was by immunoSEQ multiplex PCR. Of 33,000 or so clones detected, more than 75% appear once; the ten largest clones hold around a quarter. The material sequenced was CD4+ or CD8+ T cells sorted from blood, taken in a trial of the OX40 agonist ivuxolimab. The receptors shown here come from an adult with an advanced solid tumor such as melanoma, head and neck, liver or kidney cancer.

The chain recombines TRBV19 with TRBJ2-2; TRBD2 aligns across 8 bases. The CDR3 length is 15 residues. Germline V gene lookup returns CDR1 LNHDA and CDR2 SQIVND (reference sequence). V lost 7 bases, J lost 6 bases, and 10 bases stayed unmatched. The CDR3 DNA reads as TGTGCCAGTACCATCGAGGGGACTAGTCCCGGGGAGCTGTTTTTT. Translated, it gives CASTIEGTSPGELFF.

Regarding this clone: The same CDR3 is also encoded by other DNA sequences in this sample. The chain is built from TRBV6-1 and TRBJ2-5; D is unresolved. Per the germline V gene, CDR1 is MNHNS and CDR2 is SASEGT. The CDR3 runs to 13 residues. The V end lost 3 bases, the J end lost 5 bases, and 10 bases lay between the germline ends. In nucleotides, the CDR3 is TGTGCCAGCAGTGATTGGCAGAGGGAGACCCAGTACTTC. As protein: CASSDWQRETQYF.

The chain uses TRBV7-2 and TRBJ2-7, with unresolved D. This CDR3 is 16 amino acids long. Germline V gene data show CDR1 as SGHTA and CDR2 as FQGNSA. Trimming removed 1 base from V and 0 bases from J, with 13 bases in between. This CDR3 reads CASSLVISLSSYEQYF. The CDR3 region has the DNA TGTGCCAGCAGCTTAGTGATTAGCTTGAGCTCCTACGAGCAGTACTTC.

The CDR3 DNA follows: TGCGCCAGCAGCTTTCAAGAGGGGCGAGAGACCCAGTACTTC. Encoded protein: CASSFQEGRETQYF. V usage is TRBV5-1 and J usage is TRBJ2-5; either TRBD1 or TRBD2 may supply D (5 bases each). The ends were cut back, 2 bases at V and 4 bases at J, with 12 bases in the middle. This CDR3 has 14 amino acids. Germline V CDR1 and CDR2: SGHRS, YFSETQ.

This chain's CDR3 is CASNLAGVSYEQYF. In DNA form, the CDR3 reads TGTGCCAGCAACCTAGCGGGAGTTAGTTACGAGCAGTACTTC. This chain uses TRBV28 with TRBJ2-7; 10 bases line up with TRBD2. This CDR3 region has 14 residues. After removal of 7 bases from V and 4 bases from J, the junction contained 7 bases not matched to a gene. CDR1 and CDR2 (germline): MDHEN, SYDVKM.

The CDR3 region is CASSFRTSGGSYEQYF. The DNA for the CDR3 is TGTGCCAGCAGCTTCCGGACTAGCGGGGGATCCTACGAGCAGTACTTC. This chain connects TRBV11-2 to TRBJ2-7; 13 bases line up with TRBD2. Trimming took 3 bases from V and 1 from J; bases not matched to a gene: 3. The CDR3 totals 16 residues. Germline assignment: CDR1 SGHAT and CDR2 FQNNGV.

This clone appeared once. This rearrangement joins TRBV19 to TRBJ2-3, with a possible D match to TRBD2 (6 bases). V lost 9 bases and J lost 2, with 12 bases in between. Germline V gives CDR1 LNHDA, CDR2 SQIVND (reference sequence). The CDR3 has 13 residues. For the CDR3, the DNA is TGTGCCAGCAGACTAGTATACACAGATACGCAGTATTTT. Translation: CASRLVYTDTQYF.

The J gene is TRBJ2-2, the V gene TRBV6-5; D is ambiguous. Trimming pared 4 bases from V and 2 bases from J, leaving 8 bases between. CDR1 and CDR2 from the germline V gene are MNHEY and SVGAGI. The CDR3 runs 14 residues. This CDR3 is CASSLPHNTGELFF. In DNA form, the CDR3 reads TGTGCCAGCAGTTTGCCGCATAACACCGGGGAGCTGTTTTTT.

The CDR3 coding sequence is TGTGCCAGCAGTGGGGCCAGGAAAAGCACAGATACGCAGTATTTT. It codes for CASSGARKSTDTQYF. The rearrangement joins TRBV6-1 to TRBJ2-3; D gene unclear. V shed 4 bases and J shed 0 bases, with 11 bases lying between them. This CDR3 region has 15 residues. Germline V gives CDR1 MNHNS, CDR2 SASEGT.

This clone is deemed medium-sized. This chain links TRBV6-1 with TRBJ1-5, with 8 positions matching TRBD1. The ends lost 6 bases at V and 0 bases at J; junction bases unmatched: 4. This CDR3 is 15 amino acids long. Germline V gene sequence: CDR1 MNHNS, CDR2 SASEGT. The CDR3 loop reads CASRTGGYSNQPQHF. In DNA form, the CDR3 reads TGTGCCAGCAGAACAGGGGGGTATAGCAATCAGCCCCAGCATTTT.

The V and J genes are TRBV7-2 and TRBJ2-1, with 13 bases aligning to TRBD2. V gave up 5 bases and J gave up 7 bases; unmatched junction bases: 2. The V gene's germline CDR1 is SGHTA and CDR2 FQGNSA. This CDR3 comprises 14 residues. Written as DNA, the CDR3 is TGTGCCAGCAGCCGGACTAGCGGGAGTAATGAGCAGTTCTTC. This translates into CASSRTSGSNEQFF.

The J gene is TRBJ2-3, the V gene TRBV18; D ambiguous. Germline values: CDR1 KGHSH, CDR2 LQKENI. This CDR3 is 13 amino acids long. V dropped 0 bases and J dropped 4 bases, with 5 bases sitting between them. In DNA form, the CDR3 reads TGTGCCAGCTCACCACCCGGGCCAGATACGCAGTATTTT. It yields the protein CASSPPGPDTQYF.

Worth noting for this clone: Within the sample, other DNA sequences also encode this same CDR3. The genes are TRBV5-1 and TRBJ2-5, with TRBD1 as a possible D gene (6 bases). Per germline, CDR1 SGHRS and CDR2 YFSETQ. There are 15 residues in the CDR3. Trimming removed 2 bases from V and 3 bases from J, with 14 bases in between. CDR3 protein: CASSFTGSEEETQYF. The CDR3 nucleotides read TGCGCCAGCAGCTTCACAGGGTCGGAGGAAGAGACCCAGTACTTC.

The genes are TRBV5-1 and TRBJ2-3, with a tentative D call TRBD1 (8 bases). The V end was cut by 0 bases, the J end by 1 base, with 12 bases between. Germline lookup yields CDR1 SGHRS and CDR2 YFSETQ. The CDR3 sequence is 16 residues long. The CDR3 protein is CASSLGQGRGTDTQYF. DNA of the CDR3: TGCGCCAGCAGCTTGGGACAGGGGAGGGGCACAGATACGCAGTATTTT.

The chain joins TRBV5-4 to TRBJ2-6; D is unclear. Germline V lookup: CDR1 SGHNT, CDR2 YYREEE (reference sequence). Deletions cut 4 bases from V and 2 bases from J, with 10 bases between. This CDR3 contains 15 residues. This CDR3 is CASSPVRAGANVLTF. DNA of the CDR3: TGTGCCAGCAGCCCTGTACGGGCTGGGGCCAACGTCCTGACTTTC.

The chain couples TRBV7-9 to TRBJ2-5; tentatively, D is TRBD2 (6 bases). This CDR3 is 14 amino acids long. Germline CDR1 and CDR2: SEHNR and FQNEAQ (reference sequence). V was trimmed by 1 base and J by 5 bases, leaving 11 bases between them. CDR3 sequence: CASSLGLGGETQYF. The CDR3 DNA follows: TGTGCCAGCAGCTTAGGACTAGGAGGGGAGACCCAGTACTTC.

The rearrangement uses TRBV25-1 and TRBJ2-2; D unresolved. Trimming took 3 bases from V and 4 from J, leaving 12 bases between them. The germline V gene has CDR1 MGHDK and CDR2 SYGVNS. The CDR3 is 15 residues long. Written as DNA, the CDR3 is TGTGCCAGCAGTGACGGTAAAAACCCCACCGGGGAGCTGTTTTTT. Amino acids: CASSDGKNPTGELFF.

The V call is TRBV5-1, the J call TRBJ2-2, with 8 bases matching TRBD2. Germline loops: CDR1 SGHRS, CDR2 YFSETQ. CDR3 length: 17 residues. J lost 2 bases, V lost 0 bases, and 6 bases had no gene match. CDR3 amino acids: CASSLGSGSLNTGELFF. CDR3 DNA: TGCGCCAGCAGCTTGGGGAGCGGGAGTCTAAACACCGGGGAGCTGTTTTTT.

This rearrangement joins TRBV6-5 to TRBJ1-1, with D perhaps matching TRBD1 (6 bases). CDR1 MNHEY and CDR2 SVGAGI come from the germline V gene. The CDR3 runs 15 residues. The V end was cut by 7 bases, the J end by 4 bases, with 19 bases between. In nucleotides, the CDR3 is TGTGCCAGCACCAGGGACACGGGATTGAGCACTGAAGCTTTCTTT. Translation gives CASTRDTGLSTEAFF.

The chain couples TRBV2 to TRBJ1-1; D unresolved. V lost 1 base and J lost 5, with 8 bases in between. This CDR3 contains 13 residues. The germline V gene encodes CDR1 SNHLY and CDR2 FYNNEI. CDR3 sequence reads: CASSEEIGTEAFF. In DNA, the CDR3 is TGTGCCAGCAGTGAAGAGATAGGTACTGAAGCTTTCTTT.

The chain is built from TRBV19 and TRBJ1-4; TRBD1 might be the D (6 bases). Germline CDR1 is LNHDA and CDR2 is SQIVND (reference sequence). CDR3 length: 14 amino acids. The V gene lost 6 bases and the J gene lost 5 bases, with 13 bases spanning the gap. The DNA of the CDR3 is TGTGCCAGTAGCTCCGGGACAAGAAATGAAAAACTGTTTTTT. Its protein is CASSSGTRNEKLFF.

The chain couples TRBV11-2 to TRBJ2-1; 7 positions agree with TRBD1. The CDR3 has 17 amino acids. With 4 bases clipped from V and 2 bases from J, the junction kept 11 bases outside the gene matches. The germline V gene encodes CDR1 SGHAT and CDR2 FQNNGV. The DNA for the CDR3 is TGTGCCAGCAGCTCCCAGACAGGGCCCGAACCCTACAATGAGCAGTTCTTC. It is translated as CASSSQTGPEPYNEQFF. The full variable domain, its missing parts supplied by reference TRBV11-2 and TRBJ2-1, is EAGVAQSPRYKIIEKRQSVAFWCNPISGHATLYWYQQILGQGPKLLIQFQNNGVVDDSQLPKDRFSAERLKGVDSTLKIQPAKLEDSAVYLCASSSQTGPEPYNEQFFGPGTRLTVL.

The chain combines TRBV19 with TRBJ1-4, with unresolved D. The V end was cut by 3 bases, the J end by 9 bases, with 11 bases between. CDR1 LNHDA and CDR2 SQIVND come from the germline V gene (reference sequence). The CDR3 spans 13 residues. The CDR3 DNA follows: TGTGCCAGTAGTATCGGTCTGGACCAAAAACTGTTTTTT. This codes for CASSIGLDQKLFF.

The gene calls are TRBV9 and TRBJ2-2; 11 nucleotides match TRBD2. V was pared by 0 bases and J by 6 bases, with 7 bases of the junction left unmatched. Looked up from germline, CDR1 is SGDLS and CDR2 is YYNGEE. This CDR3 comprises 17 residues. CDR3: CASSVGASGGFAGELFF. The CDR3 DNA sequence: TGTGCCAGCAGCGTAGGGGCTAGCGGGGGGTTCGCCGGGGAGCTGTTTTTT.